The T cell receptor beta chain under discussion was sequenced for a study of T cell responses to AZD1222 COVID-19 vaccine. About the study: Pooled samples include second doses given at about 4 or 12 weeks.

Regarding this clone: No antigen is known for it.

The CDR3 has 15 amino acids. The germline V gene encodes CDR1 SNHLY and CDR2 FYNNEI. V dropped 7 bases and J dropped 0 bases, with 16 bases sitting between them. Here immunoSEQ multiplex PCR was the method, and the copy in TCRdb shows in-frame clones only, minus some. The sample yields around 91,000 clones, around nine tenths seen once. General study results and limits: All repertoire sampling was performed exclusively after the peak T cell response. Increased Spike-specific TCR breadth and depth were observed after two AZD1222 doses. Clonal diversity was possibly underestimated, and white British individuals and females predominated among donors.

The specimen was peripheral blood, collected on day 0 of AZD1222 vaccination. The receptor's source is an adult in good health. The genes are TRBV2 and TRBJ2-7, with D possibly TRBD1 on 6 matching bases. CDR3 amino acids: CASTPDRLGSYEQYF. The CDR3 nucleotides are TGTGCCAGCACTCCGGACAGACTGGGCTCCTACGAGCAGTACTTC. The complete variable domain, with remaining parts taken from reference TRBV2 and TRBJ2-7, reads EPEVTQTPSHQVTQMGQEVILRCVPISNHLYFYWYRQILGQKVEFLVSFYNNEISEKSEIFDDQFSVERPDGSNFTLKIRSTKLEDSAMYFCASTPDRLGSYEQYFGPGTRLTVT.